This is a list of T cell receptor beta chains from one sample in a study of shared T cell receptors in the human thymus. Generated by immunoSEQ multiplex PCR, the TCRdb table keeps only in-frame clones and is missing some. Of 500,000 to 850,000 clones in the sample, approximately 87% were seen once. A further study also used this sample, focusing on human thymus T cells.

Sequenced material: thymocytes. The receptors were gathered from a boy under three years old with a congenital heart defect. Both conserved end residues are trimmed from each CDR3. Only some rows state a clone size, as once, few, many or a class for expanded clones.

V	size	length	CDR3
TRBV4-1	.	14	ASSQERLAPKETQY
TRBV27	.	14	ASRPFDRGGDYGYT
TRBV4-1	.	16	ASSQPAAGRGTKNIQY
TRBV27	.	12	ASSPGQKYYEQY
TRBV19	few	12	ASKPGQTTYEQY
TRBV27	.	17	ASSSRTSGGPRPPDTQY
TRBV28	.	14	ASSLPRGQSADGYT
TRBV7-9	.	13	ASSYGQGQAYGYT
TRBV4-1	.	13	ASSPPDYAYNEQF
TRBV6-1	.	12	ASIGARSSEKLF
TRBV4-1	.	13	ASSDGTGITYEQY
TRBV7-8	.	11	ASSGTGGYEQY
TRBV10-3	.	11	AISDAGNTEAF
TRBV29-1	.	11	SVARGGAQPQH
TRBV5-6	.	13	ASRGGSGPTDTQY
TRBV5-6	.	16	ASSLGLAGAGDSYEQY
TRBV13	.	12	ASSLTSGGDTQY
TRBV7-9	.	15	ASSLLAGGRLFSEQF
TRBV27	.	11	ASTPGGSDTQY
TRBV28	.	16	ASSLSGPNRKLNTEAF
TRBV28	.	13	ASSSTEISKNIQY
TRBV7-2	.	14	ASSPADRGGDQPQH
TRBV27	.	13	ASSAEGAGPYEQY
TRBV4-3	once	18	ASSQERGQGTEGSGNTIY
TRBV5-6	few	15	ASSLANSDRGETEAF
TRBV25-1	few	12	ASRDRASGEKLF
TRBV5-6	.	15	ASSLATPDNSYNEQF
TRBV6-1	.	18	ASSEFGEFKHPLFNYGYT
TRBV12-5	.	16	ASGLVLKQGAQTYEQY
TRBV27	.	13	ASSPQGWTNEKLF
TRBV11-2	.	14	ASSSTSGRGTDTQY
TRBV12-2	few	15	ASRQGGSNQLTGELF
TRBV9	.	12	ASSVSGGTDTQY
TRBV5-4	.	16	ASSSDPLARRFKETQY
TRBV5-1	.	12	ASSPADNFYGYT
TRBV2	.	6	ASPVAF
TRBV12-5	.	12	ASGGPGSYNEQF
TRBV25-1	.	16	ASSELGTSGRGYNEQF
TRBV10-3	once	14	AISESIQALNTEAF
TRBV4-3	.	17	ASSQDSDRTALRSYEQY
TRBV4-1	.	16	ASSQERTLAHFQETQY
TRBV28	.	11	ASRYLAVDEQF
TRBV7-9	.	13	ASSRWDREVGEQY
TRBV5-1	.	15	ASSCHSGGENTGELF
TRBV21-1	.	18	ASSRVIGLAGAASTDTQY
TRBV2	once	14	ASRRGSSGSGETQY
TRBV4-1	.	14	ASSHHPSGGLHEQF
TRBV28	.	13	ASTHETERYNEQF
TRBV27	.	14	ASSSPANSGANVLT
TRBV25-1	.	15	ASSEGLTSRGPNEQF
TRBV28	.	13	ASSLAGGPTDTQY
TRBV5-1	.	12	ASSCRGTFNEQF